Listed here is a single T cell receptor beta chain. The antigen is unknown. This record belongs to a study of shared clonotypes between healthy human individuals. The CDR3 is 14 residues long. CDR1 and CDR2 from the germline V gene are SGHRS and YFSETQ. Trimming shortened V by 4 bases and J by 5 bases, and 13 bases separated the two germline ends. Findings and limits, study-wide: What limited the represented genetic and exposure-history diversity was the small number of donors.

Replicate PCRs run on sorted subsets employed 200 to 250 ng DNA, around 31,000 T cell genomes. In the authors' methods: Filtering differed, since immunoSEQ gave only junction sequences and no quality scores. Some clones are missing from TCRdb's copy, which holds only in-frame ones; the method was immunoSEQ multiplex PCR. V and J calls and clone size are copied from that table; D and trimming were computed from the DNA. The table has about 2.3 million clones, roughly 92% seen once. The TCR comes from a young man in good health. Some clones in this sample may be carry-over from other donors' samples. Material: naive CD4+ T cells from PBMCs. Subset defined: CD45RA+ positively selected. This rearrangement joins TRBV5-1 to TRBJ2-1; perhaps TRBD1 as D (5 bases). The CDR3 bases are TGCGCCAGCAGCGTAGCAGGGCGAGACAATGAGCAGTTCTTC. Protein: CASSVAGRDNEQFF.